Listed here are 16 T cell receptor beta chains from one sample, sequenced in a study of T-cell memory formation after mild COVID-19. TCRdb redid the calling of the 5' RACE reads with MiXCR, one entry per CDR3 protein. The sample holds 400,000 or so distinct CDR3 sequences, around 19% seen once. Specimen: PBMCs or a T cell subset sorted from them (not recorded which). The receptors come from an adult woman who had mild COVID-19 (a few samples of this study predate the infection). Cell type and time point are not known.

V gene TRBV27 combines with J gene TRBJ2-3; D is perhaps TRBD1 (6 bases). The V gene lost 5 bases and the J gene lost 5 bases, with 17 bases spanning the gap. Germline V gives CDR1 MNHEY, CDR2 SMNVEV (reference sequence). The CDR3 loop spans 15 amino acids. The CDR3: CASSPWLGAKDTQYF. Written as DNA, the CDR3 is TGTGCCAGCAGTCCCTGGCTGGGGGCTAAAGATACGCAGTATTTT.

This chain connects TRBV29-1 to TRBJ2-2; 8 bases line up with TRBD1. This CDR3 has 16 residues. The J segment lost 1 base and the V segment lost 6 bases, leaving 10 bases of the junction unmatched. The germline V gene has CDR1 SQVTM and CDR2 ANQGSEA. The CDR3 sequence: CSVDEGQGWNTGELFF. CDR3 sequence (DNA): TGCAGCGTCGATGAAGGACAGGGATGGAACACCGGGGAGCTGTTTTTT.

The genes are TRBV18 and TRBJ1-2, with 11 bases aligning to TRBD1. V shed 3 bases, J shed 7 bases, and the junction held 7 bases outside the gene matches. The CDR3 totals 15 residues. CDR1 KGHSH and CDR2 LQKENI come from the germline V gene. The CDR3 loop is CASSPLGQGAPGYTF. CDR3 nucleotide sequence: TGTGCCAGCTCACCCCTCGGACAGGGGGCGCCTGGCTACACCTTC.

This clonotype has more than one count but fewer than ten. The rearrangement uses TRBV25-1 and TRBJ2-1; 8 nucleotides agree with TRBD1. The length of the CDR3 is 15 residues. V shed 3 bases and J 10 bases; nucleotides not matched to a gene: 11. Germline CDR1 MGHDK, CDR2 SYGVNS. The CDR3 reads CASSDARGHMGEQFF. In DNA form, the CDR3 reads TGTGCCAGCAGTGATGCCAGGGGGCATATGGGGGAGCAGTTCTTC. The variable domain in full, completed from reference TRBV25-1 and TRBJ2-1, reads EADIYQTPRYLVIGTGKKITLECSQTMGHDKMYWYQQDPGMELHLIHYSYGVNSTEKGDLSSESTVSRIRTEHFPLTLESARPSHTSQYLCASSDARGHMGEQFFGPGTRLTVL.

The J gene is TRBJ2-1, the V gene TRBV12-3 or TRBV12-4; TRBD2 aligns across 12 bases. V was clipped by 2 bases and J by 7 bases; unmatched bases: 6. The CDR3 length is 16 residues. Here the CDR3 DNA reads TGTGCCAGCAGTTTAATCCTAGCGGGAGGGCGAAATGAGCAGTTCTTC. It encodes CASSLILAGGRNEQFF.

The rearrangement links TRBV7-9 to TRBJ2-4, with TRBD1 matching 12 bases. V was clipped by 4 bases and J by 0 bases; unmatched bases: 7. This CDR3 has 18 residues. Germline values: CDR1 SEHNR, CDR2 FQNEAQ (reference sequence). This CDR3 is CASSWGQGAQLAKNIQYF. In DNA, the CDR3 is TGTGCCAGCAGCTGGGGACAGGGGGCCCAACTAGCCAAAAACATTCAGTACTTC.

This clonotype showed up just a few times. The chain couples TRBV18 to TRBJ2-1, with D possibly matching TRBD1 (5 bases). CDR1 and CDR2 (germline): KGHSH, LQKENI. Trimming shortened V by 4 bases and J by 9 bases, and 13 bases separated the two germline ends. This CDR3 is built from 13 residues. This chain's CDR3 is CASSQTGYGEQFF. The DNA of the CDR3 is TGTGCCAGCTCACAAACAGGTTATGGTGAGCAGTTCTTC.

There are a few counts of this clonotype. The rearrangement uses TRBV2 and TRBJ2-2, with 9 bases fitting TRBD1. V shed 7 bases and J 3 bases; nucleotides not matched to a gene: 3. There are 14 residues in the CDR3. CDR1 is SNHLY, CDR2 FYNNEI, per germline. The CDR3 region has the DNA TGTGCCAGCATACAGGGGGCATACACCGGGGAGCTGTTTTTT. Translated, it gives CASIQGAYTGELFF.

This sequence joins TRBV12-3 or TRBV12-4 and TRBJ1-1; 9 nucleotides match TRBD1. With V trimmed by 1 base and J by 1 base, 4 bases remained unmatched. The CDR3 covers 16 residues. The CDR3 reads CASSLGLQGANTEAFF. CDR3 nucleotide sequence: TGTGCCAGCAGTTTAGGCCTACAGGGGGCGAACACTGAAGCTTTCTTT.

V gene TRBV6-1 combines with J gene TRBJ1-1; D is uncertain. Germline V gene sequence: CDR1 MNHNS, CDR2 SASEGT. Trimming left V 7 bases short and J 5 bases short, with 17 bases between. The CDR3 is 14 amino acids. The CDR3 coding sequence is TGTGCCAGCAACCCAGAGGCCTTGCAGACTGAAGCTTTCTTT. It is translated as CASNPEALQTEAFF.

A few counts support this clonotype. The genes are TRBV4-3 and TRBJ1-5; D possibly corresponds to TRBD1 (6 bases). The germline V gene encodes CDR1 LGHNA and CDR2 YSLEER. This CDR3 is built from 13 residues. V lost 0 bases, J lost 9 bases, and 9 bases lay in between. The CDR3 here is CASSQDLGGPQHF. The CDR3, as DNA: TGCGCCAGCAGCCAAGATCTAGGGGGGCCCCAGCATTTT.

This clonotype was counted between two and nine times. The chain links TRBV12-3 or TRBV12-4 to TRBJ2-7; 10 positions match TRBD1. The CDR3 spans 16 residues. The V gene end was trimmed by 5 bases and the J gene end by 6 bases; junction bases not matched to a gene: 13. The CDR3 DNA is TGTGCCAGCAGTCCCACAGGAGGGACAGGGGTAATCGAGCAGTACTTC. It yields the protein CASSPTGGTGVIEQYF.

The gene calls are TRBV4-2 and TRBJ2-5; 11 bases are shared with TRBD2. This CDR3 contains 20 residues. Unmatched junction bases numbered 20, after V lost 4 bases and J lost 4 bases. Germline values: CDR1 LGHNA, CDR2 YNFKEQ. This CDR3 reads CASSRGSSGRLLTRLETQYF. CDR3 nucleotide sequence: TGTGCCAGCAGCCGTGGATCTAGCGGGAGGCTCTTAACGAGGTTAGAGACCCAGTACTTC.

V usage is TRBV19 and J usage is TRBJ1-5; D uncertain. V lost 5 bases and J 4 bases, leaving 12 bases between the germline ends. CDR3 length: 14 residues. Germline V lookup: CDR1 LNHDA, CDR2 SQIVND (reference sequence). DNA for the CDR3: TGTGCCAGTAGTCTACGGACTGGGAATCAGCCCCAGCATTTT. Encoded protein: CASSLRTGNQPQHF.

CDR3: CASSPNRAFYEQYF. CDR3 nucleotides: TGTGCCAGCAGCCCCAACCGGGCCTTCTACGAGCAGTACTTC. This sequence joins TRBV9 and TRBJ2-7; no definite D call. Trimming cost V 4 bases and J 3 bases, with 14 bases left between them. Looked up from germline, CDR1 is SGDLS and CDR2 is YYNGEE. This CDR3 region has 14 residues.

V is TRBV6-5 and J is TRBJ2-6; tentatively, D is TRBD1 (5 bases). The germline gives CDR1 MNHEY, CDR2 SVGAGI. The CDR3 spans 14 residues. Trimming shortened V by 6 bases and J by 4 bases, and 10 bases separated the two germline ends. This CDR3 is CASSPGWGANVLTF. For the CDR3, the DNA is TGTGCCAGCAGCCCAGGGTGGGGGGCCAACGTCCTGACTTTC.